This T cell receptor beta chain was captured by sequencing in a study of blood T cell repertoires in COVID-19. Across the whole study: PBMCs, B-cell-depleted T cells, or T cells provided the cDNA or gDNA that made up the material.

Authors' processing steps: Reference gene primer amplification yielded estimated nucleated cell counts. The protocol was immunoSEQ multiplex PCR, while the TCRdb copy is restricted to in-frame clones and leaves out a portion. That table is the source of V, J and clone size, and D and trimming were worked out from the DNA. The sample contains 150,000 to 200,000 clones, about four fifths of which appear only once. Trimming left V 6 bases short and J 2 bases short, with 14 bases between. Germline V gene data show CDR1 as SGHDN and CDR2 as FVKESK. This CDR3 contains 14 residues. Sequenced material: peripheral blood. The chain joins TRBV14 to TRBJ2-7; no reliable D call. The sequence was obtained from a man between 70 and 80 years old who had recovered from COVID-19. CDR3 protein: CASSQMTSTYEQYF. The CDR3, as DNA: TGTGCCAGCAGTCAAATGACTTCCACCTACGAGCAGTACTTC.